The next 23 T cell receptor beta chains were all read from a single sample in a study of blood T cell repertoires in COVID-19. Data came from immunoSEQ multiplex PCR; TCRdb stores just in-frame clones and leaves some out. This sample has about 170,000 clones, with about 80% found just once. The sequenced sample consisted of peripheral blood. These receptors all stem from a woman of 80 years or more with acute or convalescent COVID-19.

The chain joins TRBV4-1 to TRBJ1-1, with no clear D. This CDR3 comprises 16 residues. V lost 0 bases, J lost 0 bases, and 11 bases lay in between. Looked up from germline, CDR1 is MGHRA and CDR2 is YSYEKL. CDR3 nucleotides: TGCGCCAGCAGCCAAGAAGTGAGCGGGATGAACACTGAAGCTTTCTTT. It specifies CASSQEVSGMNTEAFF.

The gene calls are TRBV18 and TRBJ2-1, with 9 positions matching TRBD1. J gave up 2 bases and V 2 bases, and 10 bases lay outside the gene matches. The germline CDR1 and CDR2 sequences are KGHSH and LQKENI. The CDR3 is made up of 18 amino acids. CDR3 sequence (DNA): TGTGCCAGCTCACCAGGGACAGGGCTACCCAAAACCTACAATGAGCAGTTCTTC. This translates into CASSPGTGLPKTYNEQFF.

The chain employs TRBV5-1 and TRBJ2-7; 7 bases fit TRBD1. The junction had 6 bases not matched to a gene; V was cut back by 1 base and J by 5 bases. The CDR3 covers 14 residues. Germline V gene lookup returns CDR1 SGHRS and CDR2 YFSETQ. The CDR3 region is CASSLTGQRNEQYF. The DNA of the CDR3 is TGCGCCAGCAGCTTGACGGGACAGAGGAACGAGCAGTACTTC.

CDR3 region: CASSPWVSGRGNEQFF. CDR3 nucleotide sequence: TGTGCCAGTAGTCCCTGGGTTAGCGGGAGGGGGAATGAGCAGTTCTTC. The chain recombines TRBV19 with TRBJ2-1, with 11 positions matching TRBD2. V shed 5 bases and J 7 bases; nucleotides not matched to a gene: 10. Per the germline V gene, CDR1 is LNHDA and CDR2 is SQIVND (reference sequence). The CDR3 sequence is 16 residues long.

The rearrangement joins TRBV2 to TRBJ1-2; 8 bases align to TRBD1. From germline, CDR1 is SNHLY and CDR2 FYNNEI. The J segment lost 4 bases and the V segment lost 2 bases, leaving 6 bases of the junction unmatched. CDR3 length: 15 residues. For the CDR3, the DNA is TGTGCCAGCAGTGAAAACAGGGGGAATTTCTATGGCTACACCTTC. Protein: CASSENRGNFYGYTF.

The V call is TRBV4-3, the J call TRBJ2-7; possible D gene TRBD1, 5 bases. Germline V CDR1 and CDR2: LGHNA, YSLEER. This CDR3 has 17 amino acids. The V gene lost 5 bases and the J gene lost 2 bases, with 22 bases spanning the gap. CDR3 loop: CASSSQTGTGAAYEQYF. As DNA, the CDR3 is TGCGCCAGCAGCTCCCAAACGGGTACAGGAGCCGCCTACGAGCAGTACTTC.

The rearrangement joins TRBV29-1 to TRBJ1-4; D possibly corresponds to TRBD1 (5 bases). Germline V gene lookup returns CDR1 SQVTM and CDR2 ANQGSEA. The V end was cut by 4 bases, the J end by 2 bases, with 17 bases between. The CDR3 has 16 residues. The CDR3 DNA sequence: TGCAGCGTTGTAGGGGCAGGGCCTGGGACTAATGAAAAACTGTTTTTT. Protein product: CSVVGAGPGTNEKLFF.

The chain links TRBV19 to TRBJ2-7, with D possibly being TRBD2 (5 bases). Germline V lookup: CDR1 LNHDA, CDR2 SQIVND (reference sequence). The V gene lost 10 bases and the J gene lost 0 bases, with 22 bases spanning the gap. The CDR3 runs 16 residues. The CDR3 nucleotides are TGTGCCACTGAGGGCCCGGGCTCGGTAGACTCCTACGAGCAGTACTTC. Residues: CATEGPGSVDSYEQYF.

The chain has TRBV11-1 and TRBJ2-2; tentative D call: TRBD1 (6 bases). The CDR3 length is 15 residues. The germline V and J ends were trimmed by 7 bases and 7 bases, with 19 bases remaining between them. From germline, CDR1 is SGHAT and CDR2 FQDESV (reference sequence). Written as DNA, the CDR3 is TGTGCCAGCACGAACAGACAGGATCGGGACGGGGAGCTGTTTTTT. Translation: CASTNRQDRDGELFF.

This clone was found a few times. This CDR3 reads CASSSTVPYEQYF. The CDR3 nucleotides are TGTGCCAGCAGTTCGACAGTACCCTACGAGCAGTACTTC. This chain uses TRBV28 with TRBJ2-7, with D possibly TRBD1 on 5 matching bases. This CDR3 region has 13 residues. V lost 4 bases and J lost 2, with 9 bases in between. Germline assignment: CDR1 MDHEN and CDR2 SYDVKM.

The rearrangement links TRBV10-3 to TRBJ2-7, with 14 bases fitting TRBD2. Germline assignment: CDR1 ENHRY and CDR2 SYGVKD. The CDR3 has 15 residues. V dropped 6 bases and J dropped 1; count of bases not matched to a gene: 2. The DNA of the CDR3 is TGTGCCATCAGAAGGACTAGCGGGGGGTCCTACGAGCAGTACTTC. Its protein product is CAIRRTSGGSYEQYF.

The J gene is TRBJ2-7, the V gene TRBV29-1; the match to TRBD1 covers 7 bases. The J segment lost 2 bases and the V segment lost 7 bases, leaving 5 bases of the junction unmatched. The length of the CDR3 is 12 residues. Germline V CDR1 and CDR2: SQVTM, ANQGSEA. The CDR3 loop is CSANRGAYEQYF. CDR3 DNA: TGCAGCGCAAACAGGGGTGCCTACGAGCAGTACTTC.

This clone appeared a few times. V and J are TRBV6-5 and TRBJ2-1, with D maybe TRBD1 (5 bases). V was cut by 0 bases and J by 2 bases, with 8 bases left in between. The CDR3 consists of 15 residues. Looked up from germline, CDR1 is MNHEY and CDR2 is SVGAGI. CDR3 bases: TGTGCCAGCAGTTACTCGAGACAGACCTACAATGAGCAGTTCTTC. It yields the protein CASSYSRQTYNEQFF.

The rearrangement uses TRBV3-1 (or the pseudogene TRBV3-2) and TRBJ1-1; D not certain. V dropped 1 base and J dropped 4 bases, with 7 bases sitting between them. This CDR3 has 13 amino acids. Germline-derived CDR1 and CDR2 are LGHDT and YNNKEL (reference sequence). CDR3 in amino acids: CASSQVGGTEAFF. Here the CDR3 DNA reads TGTGCCAGCAGCCAAGTAGGAGGCACTGAAGCTTTCTTT.

The chain carries TRBV28 and TRBJ1-2; 9 nucleotides line up with TRBD1. The CDR3 runs to 14 residues. The junction had 7 bases not matched to a gene; V was cut back by 7 bases and J by 4 bases. In germline, CDR1 is MDHEN, CDR2 SYDVKM. CDR3 sequence: CASTDRGVAYGYTF. In DNA, the CDR3 is TGTGCCAGCACAGACAGGGGGGTTGCCTATGGCTACACCTTC.

The chain uses TRBV2 and TRBJ1-6; TRBD1 matches at 11 bases. The J segment lost 9 bases and the V segment lost 6 bases, leaving 4 bases of the junction unmatched. Germline V gives CDR1 SNHLY, CDR2 FYNNEI. The CDR3 is 14 residues long. CDR3 amino acids: CASRAGTGGSPLHF. CDR3 coding DNA: TGTGCCAGCAGGGCCGGGACAGGGGGTTCACCCCTCCACTTT. The variable domain in full, completed from reference TRBV2 and TRBJ1-6, reads EPEVTQTPSHQVTQMGQEVILRCVPISNHLYFYWYRQILGQKVEFLVSFYNNEISEKSEIFDDQFSVERPDGSNFTLKIRSTKLEDSAMYFCASRAGTGGSPLHFGNGTRLTVT.

The chain carries TRBV19 and TRBJ2-7; D remains ambiguous. V shed 6 bases and J shed 0 bases, with 12 bases lying between them. Per germline, CDR1 LNHDA and CDR2 SQIVND (reference sequence). This CDR3 spans 14 amino acids. The CDR3 sequence is CASSAALFSYEQYF. The DNA of the CDR3 is TGTGCCAGTAGCGCGGCCCTTTTCTCCTACGAGCAGTACTTC.

The CDR3 DNA sequence: TGTGCCAGCAGTCCGACAGGGGCCTCCTACAATGAGCAGTTCTTC. This codes for CASSPTGASYNEQFF. This chain uses TRBV27 with TRBJ2-1; 8 bases agree with TRBD1. Germline CDR1 is MNHEY and CDR2 is SMNVEV (reference sequence). The CDR3 is 15 amino acids. The ends lost 5 bases at V and 0 bases at J; junction bases unmatched: 3.

J is TRBJ2-3 and V is TRBV7-3; 8 bases are a match to TRBD1. The CDR3 length is 16 residues. Germline V gene sequence: CDR1 SGHTA, CDR2 FQGTGA. The V segment lost 1 base and the J segment 4 bases; nucleotides outside the gene matches: 7. This CDR3 reads CASSLNPGGTADTQYF. The CDR3 coding sequence is TGTGCCAGCAGCTTAAACCCAGGGGGCACCGCAGATACGCAGTATTTT.

This clone was seen only a few times. The chain is built from TRBV7-2 and TRBJ1-3; D is unclear. The germline gives CDR1 SGHTA, CDR2 FQGNSA. CDR3 length equals 15 residues. Trimming removed 1 base at V and 0 bases at J, with 7 bases between. CDR3: CASSLELSSGNTIYF. CDR3 nucleotide sequence: TGTGCCAGCAGCTTAGAGCTCTCCTCTGGAAACACCATATATTTT.

In this sample, this clone turned up once. This chain links TRBV2 with TRBJ2-3; 12 bases align to TRBD2. The CDR3 length is 16 residues. V shed 8 bases, J shed 0 bases, and the junction held 6 bases outside the gene matches. Germline V gene sequence: CDR1 SNHLY, CDR2 FYNNEI. The CDR3 region is CASRRTSGASTDTQYF. The CDR3 DNA is TGTGCCAGCCGACGGACTAGCGGGGCAAGCACAGATACGCAGTATTTT. Full variable domain (remainder filled in from reference TRBV2 and TRBJ2-3): EPEVTQTPSHQVTQMGQEVILRCVPISNHLYFYWYRQILGQKVEFLVSFYNNEISEKSEIFDDQFSVERPDGSNFTLKIRSTKLEDSAMYFCASRRTSGASTDTQYFGPGTRLTVL.

The chain carries TRBV29-1 and TRBJ2-2; D uncertain. The CDR3 is 13 amino acids. Trimming stripped 3 bases from V and 0 bases from J, with 5 bases between. Germline loops: CDR1 SQVTM, CDR2 ANQGSEA. The DNA for the CDR3 is TGCAGCGTTGATGAGACGAACACCGGGGAGCTGTTTTTT. Its translation: CSVDETNTGELFF.

This clone showed up just a few times. The V gene is TRBV4-1, the J gene TRBJ1-1, with D possibly being TRBD1 (5 bases). Germline CDR1 MGHRA, CDR2 YSYEKL. Trimming shortened V by 0 bases and J by 1 base, and 6 bases separated the two germline ends. CDR3 size: 14 residues. The CDR3 region is CASSQETANTEAFF. As DNA, the CDR3 is TGCGCCAGCAGCCAAGAGACAGCGAACACTGAAGCTTTCTTT.